The sequence of this T cell receptor (beta chain) was determined in a study of cytomegalovirus exposure and HLA in healthy donors. PCR amplification relied on 60 Vbeta primers (plus 13 Jbeta primers). The method was immunoSEQ multiplex PCR; TCRdb's version includes in-frame clones alone and lacks a portion of them. Of under 200,000 clones in the sample, about 85% were seen once. Per germline, CDR1 SGHRS and CDR2 YFSETQ. This CDR3 spans 16 amino acids. The ends lost 3 bases at V and 1 base at J; junction bases unmatched: 5. This receptor was obtained from a man aged 25-40 years in good health and CMV-seropositive. The chain joins TRBV5-1 to TRBJ2-3, with 10 positions matching TRBD2. Sequenced: PBMCs. CDR3 nucleotide sequence: TGCGCCAGCAGCTATTCCGGGACTAGCGGCACAGATACGCAGTATTTT. Its protein is CASSYSGTSGTDTQYF. Supplemented by reference TRBV5-1 and TRBJ2-3, the full variable domain reads KAGVTQTPRYLIKTRGQQVTLSCSPISGHRSVSWYQQTPGQGLQFLFEYFSETQRNKGNFPGRFSGRQFSNSRSEMNVSTLELGDSALYLCASSYSGTSGTDTQYFGPGTRLTVL.